The T cell receptor (beta chain) described here comes from a study of OX40 agonist ivuxolimab in advanced cancers. Looking at the study overall: Dosing consisted of intravenous ivuxolimab at 0.01 to 10 mg/kg every 2 weeks. Three patients had partial responses: one hepatocellular carcinoma, two cutaneous melanoma. Prior anti-PD-1, anti-PD-L1 or anti-CTLA-4 therapy was allowed; 40% to 50% had some.

The study sampled blood at baseline, cycle 4 day 1, and cycle 7 day 1. With V trimmed by 5 bases and J by 4 bases, 7 bases remained unmatched. Germline V gene sequence: CDR1 SEHNR, CDR2 FQNEAQ (reference sequence). The length of the CDR3 is 15 residues. Assay used: immunoSEQ multiplex PCR; TCRdb lists only in-frame clones, some missing. The sample contains about 43,000 clones, approximately 91% of which appear only once. The sample consisted of CD4+ or CD8+ T cells sorted from blood, taken in a trial of the OX40 agonist ivuxolimab. The rearrangement links TRBV7-9 to TRBJ2-3, with 9 bases aligning to TRBD2. The TCR comes from an adult with an advanced solid tumor such as melanoma, head and neck, liver or kidney cancer. CDR3 bases: TGTGCCAGCAGCCCGACCGGGACTAGCTCAGATACGCAGTATTTT. Amino acids: CASSPTGTSSDTQYF.